This T cell receptor (beta chain) is drawn from a study of OX40 agonist ivuxolimab in advanced cancers. CDR1 SGHRS and CDR2 YFSETQ come from the germline V gene. Trimming removed 6 bases from V and 5 bases from J, with 14 bases in between. This CDR3 region has 13 residues. This table comes from immunoSEQ multiplex PCR, and its TCRdb copy is limited to in-frame clones, with some not included. Of about 84,000 clones in the sample, around 84% were seen once. The specimen was CD4+ or CD8+ T cells sorted from blood, collected in a trial of the OX40 agonist ivuxolimab. The chain recombines TRBV5-1 with TRBJ2-5; D perhaps matches TRBD2 (5 bases). The receptor was derived from an adult with an advanced solid tumor such as melanoma, head and neck, liver or kidney cancer. CDR3 DNA sequence: TGCGCCAGCAAGGAGGACGGGTGGGAGACCCAGTACTTC. Its protein is CASKEDGWETQYF.